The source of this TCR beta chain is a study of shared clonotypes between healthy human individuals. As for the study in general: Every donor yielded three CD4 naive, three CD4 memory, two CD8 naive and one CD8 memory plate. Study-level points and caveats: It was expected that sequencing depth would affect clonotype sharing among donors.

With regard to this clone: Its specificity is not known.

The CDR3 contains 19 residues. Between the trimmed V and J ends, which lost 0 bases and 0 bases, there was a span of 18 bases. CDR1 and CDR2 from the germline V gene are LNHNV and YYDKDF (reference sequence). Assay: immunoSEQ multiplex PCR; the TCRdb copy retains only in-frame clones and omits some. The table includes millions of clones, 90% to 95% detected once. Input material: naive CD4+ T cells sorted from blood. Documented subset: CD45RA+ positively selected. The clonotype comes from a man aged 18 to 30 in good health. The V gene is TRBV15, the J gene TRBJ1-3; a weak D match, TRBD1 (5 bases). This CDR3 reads CATSRDLGGTLVSGNTIYF. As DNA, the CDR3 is TGTGCCACCAGCAGAGATCTGGGGGGTACATTGGTCTCTGGAAACACCATATATTTT.